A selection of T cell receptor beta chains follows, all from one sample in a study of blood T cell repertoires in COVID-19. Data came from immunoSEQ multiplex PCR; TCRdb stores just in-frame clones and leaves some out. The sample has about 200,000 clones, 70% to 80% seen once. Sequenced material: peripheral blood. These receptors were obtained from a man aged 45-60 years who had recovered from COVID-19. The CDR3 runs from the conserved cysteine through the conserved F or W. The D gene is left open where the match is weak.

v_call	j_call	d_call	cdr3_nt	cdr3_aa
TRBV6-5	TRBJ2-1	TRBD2	TGTGCCAGCAGGGGACTAGCGGGAGGGGATAATGAGCAGTTCTTC	CASRGLAGGDNEQFF
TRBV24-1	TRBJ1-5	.	TGTGCCACCAGTTCCAATAGCAATCAGCCCCAGCATTTT	CATSSNSNQPQHF
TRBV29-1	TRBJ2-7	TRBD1	TGCAGCGTCACAACCACAAGGACAGGGGGAGCCTACGAGCAGTACTTC	CSVTTTRTGGAYEQYF
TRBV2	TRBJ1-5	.	TGTGCCAGCAGTGTACAGGGAACCCTCGAACCCCAGCATTTT	CASSVQGTLEPQHF
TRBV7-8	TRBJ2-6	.	TGTGCCAGCAGCCCGAGCTCTGGGGCCAACGTCCTGACTTTC	CASSPSSGANVLTF
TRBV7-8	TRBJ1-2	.	TGTGCCAGCAGCTTAGGTGGGGGGTACTATGGCTACACCTTC	CASSLGGGYYGYTF
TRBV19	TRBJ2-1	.	TGTGCCAGTAGTATACGGGGCGGGGACGCTGGGGATGAGCAGTTCTTC	CASSIRGGDAGDEQFF
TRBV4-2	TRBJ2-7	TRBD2	TGTGCCAGCAGCCAACAACTAGCGGGAGCCTCCTACGAGCAGTACTTC	CASSQQLAGASYEQYF
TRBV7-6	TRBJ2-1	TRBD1	TGTGCCAGCAGCCTCAGGACAGGTTCCATCTACAATGAGCAGTTCTTC	CASSLRTGSIYNEQFF
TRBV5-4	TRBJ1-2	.	TGTGCCAGCAGCACGAAGCAGGTGACGGCAGATGGTGGCTACACCTTC	CASSTKQVTADGGYTF
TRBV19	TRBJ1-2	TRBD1	TGTGCCAGTAGTGCCCAGGACAGGCCTTTCTATGGCTACACCTTC	CASSAQDRPFYGYTF